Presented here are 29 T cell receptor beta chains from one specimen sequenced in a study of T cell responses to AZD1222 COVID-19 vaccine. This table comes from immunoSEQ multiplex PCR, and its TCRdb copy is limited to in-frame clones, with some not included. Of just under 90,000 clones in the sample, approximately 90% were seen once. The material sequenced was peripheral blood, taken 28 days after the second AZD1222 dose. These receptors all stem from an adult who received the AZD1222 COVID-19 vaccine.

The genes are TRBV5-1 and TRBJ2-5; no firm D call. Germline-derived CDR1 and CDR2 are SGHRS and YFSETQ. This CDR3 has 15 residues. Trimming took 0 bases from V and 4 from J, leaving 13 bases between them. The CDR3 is CASSLVNTLGETQYF. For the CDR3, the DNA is TGCGCCAGCAGCTTGGTGAATACTCTCGGAGAGACCCAGTACTTC. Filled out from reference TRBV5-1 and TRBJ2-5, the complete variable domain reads KAGVTQTPRYLIKTRGQQVTLSCSPISGHRSVSWYQQTPGQGLQFLFEYFSETQRNKGNFPGRFSGRQFSNSRSEMNVSTLELGDSALYLCASSLVNTLGETQYFGPGTRLLVL.

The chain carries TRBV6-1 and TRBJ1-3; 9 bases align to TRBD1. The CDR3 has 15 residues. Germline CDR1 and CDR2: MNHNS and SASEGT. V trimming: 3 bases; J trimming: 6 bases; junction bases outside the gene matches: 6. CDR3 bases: TGTGCCAGCAGTGAGGCCGGGACAGGGCAAAACACCATATATTTT. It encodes CASSEAGTGQNTIYF.

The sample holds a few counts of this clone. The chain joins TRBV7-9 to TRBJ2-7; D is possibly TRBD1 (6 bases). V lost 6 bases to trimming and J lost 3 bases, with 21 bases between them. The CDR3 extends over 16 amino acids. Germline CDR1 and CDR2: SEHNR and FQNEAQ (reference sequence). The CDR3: CASRPYRDIESYEQYF. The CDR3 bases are TGTGCCAGCAGACCCTACCGGGACATCGAGAGCTACGAGCAGTACTTC.

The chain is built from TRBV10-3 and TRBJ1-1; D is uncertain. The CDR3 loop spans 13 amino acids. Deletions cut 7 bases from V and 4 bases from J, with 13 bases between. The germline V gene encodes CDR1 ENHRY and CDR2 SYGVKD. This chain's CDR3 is CAITDEGFTEAFF. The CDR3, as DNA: TGTGCCATCACAGACGAGGGTTTCACTGAAGCTTTCTTT.

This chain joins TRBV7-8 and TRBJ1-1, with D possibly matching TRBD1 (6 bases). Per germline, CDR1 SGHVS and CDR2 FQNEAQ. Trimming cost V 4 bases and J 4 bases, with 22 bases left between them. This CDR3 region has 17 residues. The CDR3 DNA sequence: TGTGCCAGCAGCTATAAGCCAGGGGTGGGAAAGGTCACTGAAGCTTTCTTT. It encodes CASSYKPGVGKVTEAFF.

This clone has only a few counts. The CDR3 spells CASSLTPLNTGELFF. The CDR3 nucleotides are TGTGCCAGCAGCTTAACCCCGCTCAACACCGGGGAGCTGTTTTTT. The chain is built from TRBV7-2 and TRBJ2-2; D gene uncertain. This CDR3 spans 15 amino acids. Germline V lookup: CDR1 SGHTA, CDR2 FQGNSA. V was cut by 2 bases and J by 2 bases, with 9 bases left in between. The entire variable domain, with the rest obtained from reference TRBV7-2 and TRBJ2-2, is as follows: GAGVSQSPSNKVTEKGKDVELRCDPISGHTALYWYRQSLGQGLEFLIYFQGNSAPDKSGLPSDRFSAERTGGSVSTLTIQRTQQEDSAVYLCASSLTPLNTGELFFGEGSRLTVL.

The DNA for the CDR3 is TGTGCCAGCAGTTACAGCAGCTCCTATAATTCACCCCTCCACTTT. Protein product: CASSYSSSYNSPLHF. V gene TRBV6-2 or TRBV6-3 combines with J gene TRBJ1-6, with D uncertain. Germline V CDR1 and CDR2: MNHEY, SVGEGT. Trimming stripped 2 bases from V and 0 bases from J, with 5 bases between. The CDR3 is made up of 15 amino acids.

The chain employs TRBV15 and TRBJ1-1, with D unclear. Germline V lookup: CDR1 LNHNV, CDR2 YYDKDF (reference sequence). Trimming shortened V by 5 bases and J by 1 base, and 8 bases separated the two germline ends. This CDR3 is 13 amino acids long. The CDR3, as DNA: TGTGCCACCAGCCTACAGAAGAACACTGAAGCTTTCTTT. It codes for CATSLQKNTEAFF.

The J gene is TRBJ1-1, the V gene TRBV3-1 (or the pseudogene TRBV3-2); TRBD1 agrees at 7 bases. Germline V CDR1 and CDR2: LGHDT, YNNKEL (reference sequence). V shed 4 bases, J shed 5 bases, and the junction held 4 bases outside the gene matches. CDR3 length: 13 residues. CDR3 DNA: TGTGCCAGCAGCCGACAGGGTGGTACTGAAGCTTTCTTT. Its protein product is CASSRQGGTEAFF.

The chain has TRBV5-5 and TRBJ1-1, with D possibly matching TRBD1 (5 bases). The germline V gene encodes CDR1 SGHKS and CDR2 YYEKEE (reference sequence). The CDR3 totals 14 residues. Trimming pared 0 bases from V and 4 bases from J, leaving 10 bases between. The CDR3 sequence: CASSLALGPTEAFF. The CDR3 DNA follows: TGTGCCAGCAGCTTGGCCTTGGGGCCCACTGAAGCTTTCTTT.

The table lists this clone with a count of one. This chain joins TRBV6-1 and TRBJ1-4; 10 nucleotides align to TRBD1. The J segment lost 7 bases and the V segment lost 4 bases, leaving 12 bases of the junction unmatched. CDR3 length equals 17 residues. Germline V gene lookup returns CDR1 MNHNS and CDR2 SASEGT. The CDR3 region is CASSATRQGAQVEKLFF. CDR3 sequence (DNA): TGTGCCAGCAGTGCAACCAGACAGGGGGCGCAGGTTGAAAAACTGTTTTTT.

CDR3 bases: TGTGCCAGTTCCTCTCAGACGGCAAACACCGGGGAGCTGTTTTTT. Translating gives CASSSQTANTGELFF. V is TRBV19 and J is TRBJ2-2; D not certain. CDR1 LNHDA and CDR2 SQIVND come from the germline V gene (reference sequence). CDR3 length: 15 residues. Deletions cut 8 bases from V and 2 bases from J, with 15 bases between. Looking up the rest from reference TRBV19 and TRBJ2-2 gives the full variable domain: DGGITQSPKYLFRKEGQNVTLSCEQNLNHDAMYWYRQDPGQGLRLIYYSQIVNDFQKGDIAEGYSVSREKKESFPLTVTSAQKNPTAFYLCASSSQTANTGELFFGEGSRLTVL.

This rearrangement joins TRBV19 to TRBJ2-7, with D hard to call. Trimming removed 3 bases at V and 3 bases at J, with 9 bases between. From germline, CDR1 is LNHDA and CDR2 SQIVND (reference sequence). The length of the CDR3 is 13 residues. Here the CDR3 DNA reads TGTGCCAGTAGTATCGGTCTTCTCTACGAGCAGTACTTC. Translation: CASSIGLLYEQYF.

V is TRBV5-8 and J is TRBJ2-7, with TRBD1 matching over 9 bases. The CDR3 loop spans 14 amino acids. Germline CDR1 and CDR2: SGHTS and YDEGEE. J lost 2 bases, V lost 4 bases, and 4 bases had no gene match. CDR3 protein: CASSLQGAPYEQYF. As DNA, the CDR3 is TGTGCCAGCAGCCTACAGGGGGCACCCTACGAGCAGTACTTC.

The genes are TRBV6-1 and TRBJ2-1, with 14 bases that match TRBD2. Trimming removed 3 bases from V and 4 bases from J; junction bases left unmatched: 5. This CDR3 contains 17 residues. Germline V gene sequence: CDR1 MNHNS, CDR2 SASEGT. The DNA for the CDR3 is TGTGCCAGCAGTGATATAAGACTAGCGGGGGGGTACAATGAGCAGTTCTTC. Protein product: CASSDIRLAGGYNEQFF.

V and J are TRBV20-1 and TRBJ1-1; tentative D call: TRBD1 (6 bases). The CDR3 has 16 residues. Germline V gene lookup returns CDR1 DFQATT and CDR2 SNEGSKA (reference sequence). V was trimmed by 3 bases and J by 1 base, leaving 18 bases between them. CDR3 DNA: TGCAGTGCTAGTCCCTGGGGGCAGGTGAAGAACACTGAAGCTTTCTTT. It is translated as CSASPWGQVKNTEAFF.

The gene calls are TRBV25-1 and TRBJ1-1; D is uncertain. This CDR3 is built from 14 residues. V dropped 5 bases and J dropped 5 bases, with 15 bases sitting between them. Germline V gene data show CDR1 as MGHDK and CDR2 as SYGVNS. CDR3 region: CASSSLGVATEAFF. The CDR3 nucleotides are TGTGCCAGCAGTTCTCTCGGAGTCGCAACTGAAGCTTTCTTT.

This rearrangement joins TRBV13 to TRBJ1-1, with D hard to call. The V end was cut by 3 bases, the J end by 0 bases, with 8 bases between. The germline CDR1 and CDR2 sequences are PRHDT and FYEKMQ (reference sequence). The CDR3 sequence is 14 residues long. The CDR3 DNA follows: TGTGCCAGCAGCTTTCCGCAGCTGAACACTGAAGCTTTCTTT. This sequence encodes CASSFPQLNTEAFF.

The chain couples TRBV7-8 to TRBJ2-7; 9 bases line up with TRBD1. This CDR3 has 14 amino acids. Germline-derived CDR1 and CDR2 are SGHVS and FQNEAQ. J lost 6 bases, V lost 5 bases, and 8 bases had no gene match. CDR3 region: CASSLKGQGSEQYF. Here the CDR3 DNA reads TGTGCCAGCAGCCTAAAGGGACAGGGAAGCGAGCAGTACTTC.

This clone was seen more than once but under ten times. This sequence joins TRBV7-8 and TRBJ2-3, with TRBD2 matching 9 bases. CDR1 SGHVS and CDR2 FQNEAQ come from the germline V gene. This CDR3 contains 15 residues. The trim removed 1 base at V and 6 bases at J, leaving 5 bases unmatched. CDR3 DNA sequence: TGTGCCAGCAGCTTAGGCGGGGGGGCCGTCGATACGCAGTATTTT. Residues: CASSLGGGAVDTQYF.

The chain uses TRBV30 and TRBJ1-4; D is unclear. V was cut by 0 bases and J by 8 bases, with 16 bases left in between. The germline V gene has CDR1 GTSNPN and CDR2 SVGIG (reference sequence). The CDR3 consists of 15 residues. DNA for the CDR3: TGTGCCTGGAGTGTACGTCTTGGGTTAGGGGAAAAACTGTTTTTT. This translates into CAWSVRLGLGEKLFF.

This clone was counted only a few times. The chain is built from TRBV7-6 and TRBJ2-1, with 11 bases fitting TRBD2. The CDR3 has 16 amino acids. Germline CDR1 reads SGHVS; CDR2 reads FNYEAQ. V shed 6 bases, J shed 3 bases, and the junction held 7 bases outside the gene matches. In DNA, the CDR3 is TGTGCCAGCAGTCTGGAACTAGCGGGGGACTACAATGAGCAGTTCTTC. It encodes CASSLELAGDYNEQFF.

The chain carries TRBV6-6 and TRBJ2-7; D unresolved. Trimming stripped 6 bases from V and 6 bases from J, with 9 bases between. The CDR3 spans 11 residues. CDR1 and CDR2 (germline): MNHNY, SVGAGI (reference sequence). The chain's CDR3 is CASSQTGEQYF. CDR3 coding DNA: TGTGCCAGCAGCCAGACGGGCGAGCAGTACTTC.

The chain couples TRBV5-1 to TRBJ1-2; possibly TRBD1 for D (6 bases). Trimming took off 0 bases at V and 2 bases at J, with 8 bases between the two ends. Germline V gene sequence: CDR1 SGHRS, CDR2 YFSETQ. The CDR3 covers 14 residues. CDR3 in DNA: TGCGCCAGCAGCTTGGTAACAGGGAACTATGGCTACACCTTC. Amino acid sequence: CASSLVTGNYGYTF. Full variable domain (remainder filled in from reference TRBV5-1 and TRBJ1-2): KAGVTQTPRYLIKTRGQQVTLSCSPISGHRSVSWYQQTPGQGLQFLFEYFSETQRNKGNFPGRFSGRQFSNSRSEMNVSTLELGDSALYLCASSLVTGNYGYTFGSGTRLTVV.

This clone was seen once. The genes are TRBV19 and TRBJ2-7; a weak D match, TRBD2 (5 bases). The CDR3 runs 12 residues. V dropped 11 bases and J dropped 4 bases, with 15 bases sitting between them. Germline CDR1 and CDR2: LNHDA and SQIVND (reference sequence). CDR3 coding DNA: TGTGCCTCGACGGCGGGCGGATACGAGCAGTACTTC. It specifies CASTAGGYEQYF.

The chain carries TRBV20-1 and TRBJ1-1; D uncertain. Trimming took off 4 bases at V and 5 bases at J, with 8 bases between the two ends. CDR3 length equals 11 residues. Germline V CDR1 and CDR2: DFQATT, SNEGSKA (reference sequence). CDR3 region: CSAMRETEAFF. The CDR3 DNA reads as TGCAGTGCTATGCGGGAGACTGAAGCTTTCTTT.

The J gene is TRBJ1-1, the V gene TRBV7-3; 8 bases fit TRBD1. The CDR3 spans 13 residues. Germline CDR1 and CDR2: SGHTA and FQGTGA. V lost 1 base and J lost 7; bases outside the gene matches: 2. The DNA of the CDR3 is TGTGCCAGCAGCTTAATCGGGACAGGTGAAGCTTTCTTT. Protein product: CASSLIGTGEAFF.

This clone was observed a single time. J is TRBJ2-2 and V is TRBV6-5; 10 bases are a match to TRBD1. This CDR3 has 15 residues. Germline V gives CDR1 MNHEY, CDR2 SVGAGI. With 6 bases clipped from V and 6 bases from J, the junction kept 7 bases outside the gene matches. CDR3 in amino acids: CASRRQGASAGELFF. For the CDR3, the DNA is TGTGCCAGCAGGAGACAGGGGGCGTCGGCCGGGGAGCTGTTTTTT.

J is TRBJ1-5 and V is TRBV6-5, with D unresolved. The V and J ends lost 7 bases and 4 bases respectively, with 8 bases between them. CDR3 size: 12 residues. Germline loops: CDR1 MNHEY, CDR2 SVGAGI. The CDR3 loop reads CASKNSNQPQHF. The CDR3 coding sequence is TGTGCCAGCAAAAACTCGAATCAGCCCCAGCATTTT.